This T cell receptor (beta chain) stems from a study of blood T cell repertoires in COVID-19. This clone was picked up a small number of times. The table came from immunoSEQ multiplex PCR; TCRdb's copy has only in-frame clones and leaves some out. The table has 210,000 or so clones, under 95% seen once. This TCR derives from a man younger than 45 with acute or convalescent COVID-19. The specimen sequenced was peripheral blood.

The CDR3 loop reads CASSLGAGGPDQPQHF. The CDR3 nucleotides read TGTGCCAGCAGCTTAGGGGCAGGGGGCCCCGATCAGCCCCAGCATTTT. The chain couples TRBV7-9 to TRBJ1-5, with 8 positions matching TRBD1. Germline V gene data show CDR1 as SEHNR and CDR2 as FQNEAQ (reference sequence). The CDR3 length is 16 residues. The trim removed 1 base at V and 5 bases at J, leaving 7 bases unmatched.